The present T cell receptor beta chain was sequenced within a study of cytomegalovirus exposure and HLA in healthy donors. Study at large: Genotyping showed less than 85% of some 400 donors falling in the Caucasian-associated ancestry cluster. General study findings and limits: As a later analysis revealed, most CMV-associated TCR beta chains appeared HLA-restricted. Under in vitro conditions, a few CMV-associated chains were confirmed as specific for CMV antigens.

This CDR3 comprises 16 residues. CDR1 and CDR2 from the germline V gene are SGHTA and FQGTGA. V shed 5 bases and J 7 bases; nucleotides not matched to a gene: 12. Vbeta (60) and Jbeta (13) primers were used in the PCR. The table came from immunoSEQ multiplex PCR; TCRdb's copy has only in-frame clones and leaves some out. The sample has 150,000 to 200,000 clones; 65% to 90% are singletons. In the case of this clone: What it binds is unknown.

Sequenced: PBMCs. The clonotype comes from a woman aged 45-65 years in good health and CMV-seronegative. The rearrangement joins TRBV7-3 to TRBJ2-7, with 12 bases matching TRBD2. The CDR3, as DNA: TGTGCCAGCAGCCCGGGACTAGCGGGCGTAGCGGAAGAGCAGTACTTC. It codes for CASSPGLAGVAEEQYF.